Listed below are T cell receptor beta chains from one sample, sequenced in a study of T-cell memory formation after mild COVID-19. TCRdb reanalysed the 5' RACE reads using MiXCR and keeps one entry per CDR3 protein. Of some 300,000 distinct CDR3 sequences listed, less than 25% are singletons. The sequencing input was PBMCs or a T cell subset sorted from them (not recorded which). The receptors originated from a young man who had mild COVID-19 (a few samples of this study predate the infection). Cell type and time point are not known. Both conserved end residues are part of each CDR3. The order of the fields is V gene, clone size, J gene, CDR3 length, D gene, CDR3 protein, CDR3 DNA. The D gene is left open where the match is weak. The size field is filled for only some rows; it gives once, few, many or a size class.

V gene: TRBV5-5
clone size: few
J gene: TRBJ1-1
CDR3 length: 15
D gene: NA
CDR3 protein: CASSLVRGRDTEAFF
CDR3 DNA: TGTGCCAGCAGCTTGGTCCGGGGGCGAGACACTGAAGCTTTCTTT

V gene: TRBV5-1
clone size: NA
J gene: TRBJ2-6
CDR3 length: 15
D gene: NA
CDR3 protein: CASSTSGDGANVLTF
CDR3 DNA: TGCGCCAGCAGTACCTCCGGGGACGGGGCCAACGTCCTGACTTTC

V gene: TRBV7-3
clone size: NA
J gene: TRBJ2-1
CDR3 length: 15
D gene: NA
CDR3 protein: CASSPGRGRTNEQFF
CDR3 DNA: TGTGCCAGCAGCCCGGGGCGCGGCCGAACCAATGAGCAGTTCTTC

V gene: TRBV5-1
clone size: few
J gene: TRBJ2-1
CDR3 length: 15
D gene: TRBD1
CDR3 protein: CASSSGTADYNEQFF
CDR3 DNA: TGCGCCAGCAGCTCCGGGACAGCGGACTACAATGAGCAGTTCTTC

V gene: TRBV5-1
clone size: NA
J gene: TRBJ2-2
CDR3 length: 12
D gene: NA
CDR3 protein: CASSSPLEALFF
CDR3 DNA: TGCGCCAGCAGCTCCCCCCTCGAAGCGCTGTTTTTT

V gene: TRBV20-1
clone size: few
J gene: TRBJ2-7
CDR3 length: 13
D gene: NA
CDR3 protein: CSAHRDSSYEQYF
CDR3 DNA: TGCAGTGCGCACAGGGACTCATCCTACGAGCAGTACTTC

V gene: TRBV20-1
clone size: NA
J gene: TRBJ2-1
CDR3 length: 13
D gene: TRBD2
CDR3 protein: CSAVGLANNEQFF
CDR3 DNA: TGCAGTGCGGTGGGACTAGCGAACAATGAGCAGTTCTTC

V gene: TRBV4-2
clone size: many
J gene: TRBJ2-3
CDR3 length: 16
D gene: NA
CDR3 protein: CASRDGGGLLTDTQYF
CDR3 DNA: TGTGCCAGCAGGGACGGCGGGGGCCTCCTCACAGATACGCAGTATTTT

V gene: TRBV6-6
clone size: many
J gene: TRBJ2-7
CDR3 length: 13
D gene: NA
CDR3 protein: CASRVGTGLEQYF
CDR3 DNA: TGTGCCAGCCGGGTCGGGACGGGCTTGGAGCAGTACTTC

V gene: TRBV5-1
clone size: NA
J gene: TRBJ1-1
CDR3 length: 14
D gene: NA
CDR3 protein: CASSFAGESTEAFF
CDR3 DNA: TGCGCCAGCAGCTTCGCTGGGGAGAGCACTGAAGCTTTCTTT

V gene: TRBV5-1
clone size: few
J gene: TRBJ1-4
CDR3 length: 14
D gene: NA
CDR3 protein: CASSPTTVDEKLFF
CDR3 DNA: TGCGCCAGCAGCCCGACCACGGTAGATGAAAAACTGTTTTTT

V gene: TRBV5-5
clone size: NA
J gene: TRBJ1-3
CDR3 length: 15
D gene: NA
CDR3 protein: CASSLGESSGNTIYF
CDR3 DNA: TGTGCCAGCAGCTTAGGAGAATCCTCTGGAAACACCATATATTTT

V gene: TRBV3-1
clone size: NA
J gene: TRBJ2-1
CDR3 length: 16
D gene: TRBD2
CDR3 protein: CASSQDSGLAGNEQFF
CDR3 DNA: TGTGCCAGCAGCCAAGATAGTGGACTAGCGGGCAATGAGCAGTTCTTC

V gene: TRBV7-3
clone size: many
J gene: TRBJ2-5
CDR3 length: 15
D gene: NA
CDR3 protein: CASSLRRTLRETQYF
CDR3 DNA: TGTGCCAGCAGCCTCCGGAGGACTCTGCGGGAGACCCAGTACTTC

V gene: TRBV4-1
clone size: many
J gene: TRBJ2-7
CDR3 length: 14
D gene: TRBD1
CDR3 protein: CASSFTGGSYEQYF
CDR3 DNA: TGCGCCAGCAGCTTCACAGGGGGCTCCTACGAGCAGTACTTC

V gene: TRBV11-2
clone size: few
J gene: TRBJ2-1
CDR3 length: 16
D gene: TRBD2
CDR3 protein: CASSSLGTSGYNEQFF
CDR3 DNA: TGTGCCAGCAGCTCGCTTGGGACTAGCGGGTACAATGAGCAGTTCTTC

V gene: TRBV5-1
clone size: few
J gene: TRBJ2-3
CDR3 length: 15
D gene: NA
CDR3 protein: CASSPPFGATDTQYF
CDR3 DNA: TGCGCCAGCAGCCCCCCATTTGGGGCCACAGATACGCAGTATTTT

V gene: TRBV12-3/TRBV12-4
clone size: NA
J gene: TRBJ2-5
CDR3 length: 14
D gene: NA
CDR3 protein: CASSLMVYQETQYF
CDR3 DNA: TGTGCCAGCAGTTTAATGGTCTACCAAGAGACCCAGTACTTC

V gene: TRBV5-1
clone size: few
J gene: TRBJ2-3
CDR3 length: 13
D gene: NA
CDR3 protein: CASSRSTTDTQYF
CDR3 DNA: TGCGCCAGCAGCCGATCTACGACAGATACGCAGTATTTT

V gene: TRBV4-2
clone size: NA
J gene: TRBJ1-5
CDR3 length: 15
D gene: NA
CDR3 protein: CASSQDLGWNQPQHF
CDR3 DNA: TGTGCCAGCAGCCAAGATCTAGGGTGGAATCAGCCCCAGCATTTT

V gene: TRBV19
clone size: NA
J gene: TRBJ2-1
CDR3 length: 14
D gene: TRBD1
CDR3 protein: CASTPGGSYNEQFF
CDR3 DNA: TGTGCCAGTACCCCAGGGGGCTCCTACAATGAGCAGTTCTTC

V gene: TRBV27
clone size: few
J gene: TRBJ2-3
CDR3 length: 17
D gene: TRBD2
CDR3 protein: CASRTRTSGGATDTQYF
CDR3 DNA: TGTGCCAGCAGAACACGGACTAGCGGGGGGGCTACAGATACGCAGTATTTT

V gene: TRBV6-5
clone size: NA
J gene: TRBJ2-1
CDR3 length: 18
D gene: TRBD2
CDR3 protein: CASTPRWSGGPGGDEQFF
CDR3 DNA: TGTGCCAGCACCCCTCGGTGGAGCGGGGGGCCGGGGGGAGATGAGCAGTTCTTC

V gene: TRBV4-3
clone size: NA
J gene: TRBJ2-1
CDR3 length: 16
D gene: TRBD2
CDR3 protein: CASSQPMAGGYNEQFF
CDR3 DNA: TGCGCCAGCAGCCAACCGATGGCGGGGGGGTACAATGAGCAGTTCTTC

V gene: TRBV6-2/TRBV6-3
clone size: few
J gene: TRBJ2-3
CDR3 length: 16
D gene: NA
CDR3 protein: CASSYPTRGSTDTQYF
CDR3 DNA: TGTGCCAGCAGTTACCCTACTAGGGGTAGCACAGATACGCAGTATTTT

V gene: TRBV7-9
clone size: many
J gene: TRBJ2-7
CDR3 length: 11
D gene: NA
CDR3 protein: CASSSAYEQYF
CDR3 DNA: TGTGCCAGCAGCTCCGCCTACGAGCAGTACTTC

V gene: TRBV7-3
clone size: few
J gene: TRBJ2-1
CDR3 length: 15
D gene: TRBD1
CDR3 protein: CASSSVPGGRREQFF
CDR3 DNA: TGTGCCAGCAGCTCAGTCCCAGGGGGCCGACGGGAGCAGTTCTTC

V gene: TRBV20-1
clone size: NA
J gene: TRBJ2-5
CDR3 length: 14
D gene: NA
CDR3 protein: CSARPGSTQETQYF
CDR3 DNA: TGCAGTGCAAGACCGGGAAGTACTCAAGAGACCCAGTACTTC

V gene: TRBV7-7
clone size: NA
J gene: TRBJ2-5
CDR3 length: 15
D gene: TRBD1
CDR3 protein: CASSLGGGSIETQYF
CDR3 DNA: TGTGCCAGCAGCTTAGGAGGGGGCTCGATAGAGACCCAGTACTTC

V gene: TRBV4-2
clone size: few
J gene: TRBJ1-4
CDR3 length: 15
D gene: NA
CDR3 protein: CASAERAGTNEKLFF
CDR3 DNA: TGTGCCAGCGCCGAACGGGCAGGGACTAATGAAAAACTGTTTTTT

V gene: TRBV27
clone size: NA
J gene: TRBJ1-1
CDR3 length: 11
D gene: NA
CDR3 protein: CASSKGTEAFF
CDR3 DNA: TGTGCCAGCTCCAAGGGAACTGAAGCTTTCTTT

V gene: TRBV9
clone size: NA
J gene: TRBJ2-1
CDR3 length: 15
D gene: TRBD1
CDR3 protein: CASSVDTGVNNEQFF
CDR3 DNA: TGTGCCAGCAGCGTAGACACAGGGGTCAACAATGAGCAGTTCTTC

V gene: TRBV12-3/TRBV12-4
clone size: NA
J gene: TRBJ2-3
CDR3 length: 13
D gene: TRBD2
CDR3 protein: CASRPSGENTQYF
CDR3 DNA: TGTGCCAGCAGACCGAGCGGGGAGAATACGCAGTATTTT

V gene: TRBV5-1
clone size: few
J gene: TRBJ2-3
CDR3 length: 15
D gene: NA
CDR3 protein: CASSRTLLGTDTQYF
CDR3 DNA: TGCGCCAGCAGTCGGACACTTCTGGGGACAGATACGCAGTATTTT

V gene: TRBV12-3/TRBV12-4
clone size: NA
J gene: TRBJ2-1
CDR3 length: 15
D gene: NA
CDR3 protein: CASSKGPLQYNEQFF
CDR3 DNA: TGTGCCAGCAGTAAAGGACCCCTCCAGTACAATGAGCAGTTCTTC

V gene: TRBV9
clone size: NA
J gene: TRBJ2-1
CDR3 length: 14
D gene: NA
CDR3 protein: CASSGGAPYNEQFF
CDR3 DNA: TGTGCCAGCAGCGGGGGGGCCCCCTACAATGAGCAGTTCTTC

V gene: TRBV7-2
clone size: few
J gene: TRBJ2-5
CDR3 length: 15
D gene: TRBD2
CDR3 protein: CASSREAGKWETQYF
CDR3 DNA: TGTGCCAGCAGCCGAGAAGCGGGGAAGTGGGAGACCCAGTACTTC

V gene: TRBV7-2
clone size: NA
J gene: TRBJ2-1
CDR3 length: 14
D gene: NA
CDR3 protein: CASSLSPRPGSEFF
CDR3 DNA: TGTGCCAGCAGCCTCTCACCCCGGCCAGGGTCGGAGTTCTTC

V gene: TRBV29-1
clone size: few
J gene: TRBJ1-4
CDR3 length: 14
D gene: NA
CDR3 protein: CSVDVGGLREKLFF
CDR3 DNA: TGCAGCGTTGATGTGGGGGGGCTTAGGGAAAAACTGTTTTTT

V gene: TRBV12-3/TRBV12-4
clone size: few
J gene: TRBJ2-7
CDR3 length: 15
D gene: TRBD2
CDR3 protein: CASSLGTSGTYEQYF
CDR3 DNA: TGTGCCAGCAGTTTGGGGACTAGCGGGACCTACGAGCAGTACTTC

V gene: TRBV7-6
clone size: NA
J gene: TRBJ2-1
CDR3 length: 14
D gene: NA
CDR3 protein: CASSPPDRPDGQFF
CDR3 DNA: TGTGCCAGCAGCCCACCAGACAGGCCGGACGGGCAGTTCTTC

V gene: TRBV11-2
clone size: many
J gene: TRBJ2-2
CDR3 length: 15
D gene: NA
CDR3 protein: CASSRTSSNTGELFF
CDR3 DNA: TGTGCCAGCAGCAGAACTAGCTCTAACACCGGGGAGCTGTTTTTT

V gene: TRBV6-2/TRBV6-3
clone size: few
J gene: TRBJ2-3
CDR3 length: 14
D gene: TRBD2
CDR3 protein: CASSHGLAADTQYF
CDR3 DNA: TGTGCCAGCAGTCACGGACTAGCGGCGGATACGCAGTATTTT

V gene: TRBV7-9
clone size: few
J gene: TRBJ2-7
CDR3 length: 15
D gene: TRBD1
CDR3 protein: CASSSVRGLSYEQYF
CDR3 DNA: TGTGCCAGCAGCTCCGTCAGGGGGCTTTCCTACGAGCAGTACTTC

V gene: TRBV20-1
clone size: few
J gene: TRBJ2-7
CDR3 length: 14
D gene: NA
CDR3 protein: CSARMSWGGFEQYF
CDR3 DNA: TGCAGTGCTAGGATGAGCTGGGGCGGCTTCGAGCAGTACTTC

V gene: TRBV4-1
clone size: NA
J gene: TRBJ1-1
CDR3 length: 15
D gene: TRBD1
CDR3 protein: CASSPRQGKDTEAFF
CDR3 DNA: TGCGCCAGCAGCCCGAGACAGGGGAAGGACACTGAAGCTTTCTTT

V gene: TRBV7-6
clone size: few
J gene: TRBJ1-4
CDR3 length: 15
D gene: TRBD1
CDR3 protein: CASSSKTGVGEKLFF
CDR3 DNA: TGTGCCAGCAGCTCCAAGACAGGGGTCGGAGAAAAACTGTTTTTT

V gene: TRBV11-2
clone size: few
J gene: TRBJ1-1
CDR3 length: 15
D gene: NA
CDR3 protein: CASSSNGMLNTEAFF
CDR3 DNA: TGTGCCAGCAGCTCCAACGGGATGTTGAACACTGAAGCTTTCTTT

V gene: TRBV7-9
clone size: few
J gene: TRBJ2-1
CDR3 length: 13
D gene: NA
CDR3 protein: CASSSTLRNEQFF
CDR3 DNA: TGTGCCAGCAGCTCTACGCTTCGCAATGAGCAGTTCTTC

V gene: TRBV4-3
clone size: NA
J gene: TRBJ2-3
CDR3 length: 19
D gene: TRBD2
CDR3 protein: CASSQDGAGGGVGTDTQYF
CDR3 DNA: TGCGCCAGCAGCCAAGATGGAGCGGGGGGCGGTGTTGGCACAGATACGCAGTATTTT

V gene: TRBV7-9
clone size: NA
J gene: TRBJ2-7
CDR3 length: 16
D gene: NA
CDR3 protein: CASSLGSPRTAYEQYF
CDR3 DNA: TGTGCCAGCAGCTTAGGGAGTCCTCGCACCGCCTACGAGCAGTACTTC

V gene: TRBV10-3
clone size: NA
J gene: TRBJ1-5
CDR3 length: 14
D gene: TRBD1
CDR3 protein: CAISDARGDEAQHF
CDR3 DNA: TGTGCCATCAGTGACGCCAGGGGGGACGAGGCCCAGCATTTT